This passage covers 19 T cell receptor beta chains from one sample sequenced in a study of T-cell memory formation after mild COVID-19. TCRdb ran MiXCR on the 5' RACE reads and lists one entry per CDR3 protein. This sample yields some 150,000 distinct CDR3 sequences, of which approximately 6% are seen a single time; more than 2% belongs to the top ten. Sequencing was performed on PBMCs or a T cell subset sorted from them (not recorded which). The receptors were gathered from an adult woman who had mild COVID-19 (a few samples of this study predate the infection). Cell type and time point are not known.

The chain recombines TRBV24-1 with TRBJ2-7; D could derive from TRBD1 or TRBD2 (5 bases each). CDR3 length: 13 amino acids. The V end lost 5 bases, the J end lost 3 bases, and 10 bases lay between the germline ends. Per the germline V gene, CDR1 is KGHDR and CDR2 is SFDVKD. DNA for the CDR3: TGTGCCACCAGTGTCTCAGGGAGCTACGAGCAGTACTTC. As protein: CATSVSGSYEQYF.

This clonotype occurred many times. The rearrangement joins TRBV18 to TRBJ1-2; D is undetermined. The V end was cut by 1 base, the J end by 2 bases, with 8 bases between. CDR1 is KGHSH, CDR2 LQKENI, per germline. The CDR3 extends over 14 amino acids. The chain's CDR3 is CASSPRSANYGYTF. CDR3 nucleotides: TGTGCCAGCTCACCACGATCAGCAAACTATGGCTACACCTTC.

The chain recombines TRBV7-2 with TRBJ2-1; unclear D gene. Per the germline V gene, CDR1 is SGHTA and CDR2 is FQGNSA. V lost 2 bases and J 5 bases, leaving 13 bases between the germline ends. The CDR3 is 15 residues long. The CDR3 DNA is TGTGCCAGCAGCTTAATTAGGAGTCAGAACAATGAGCAGTTCTTC. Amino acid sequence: CASSLIRSQNNEQFF.

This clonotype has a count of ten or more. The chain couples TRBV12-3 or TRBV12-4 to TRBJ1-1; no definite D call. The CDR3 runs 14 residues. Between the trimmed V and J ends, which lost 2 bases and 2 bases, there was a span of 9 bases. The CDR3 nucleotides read TGTGCCAGCAGTTTACGCGGGTCCAACACTGAAGCTTTCTTT. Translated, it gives CASSLRGSNTEAFF.

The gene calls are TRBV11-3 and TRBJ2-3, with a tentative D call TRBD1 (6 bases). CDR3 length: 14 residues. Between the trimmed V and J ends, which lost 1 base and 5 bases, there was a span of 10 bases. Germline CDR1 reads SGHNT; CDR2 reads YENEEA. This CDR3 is CASSLGGPEDTQYF. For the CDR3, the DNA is TGTGCCAGCAGCTTAGGGGGGCCGGAAGATACGCAGTATTTT.

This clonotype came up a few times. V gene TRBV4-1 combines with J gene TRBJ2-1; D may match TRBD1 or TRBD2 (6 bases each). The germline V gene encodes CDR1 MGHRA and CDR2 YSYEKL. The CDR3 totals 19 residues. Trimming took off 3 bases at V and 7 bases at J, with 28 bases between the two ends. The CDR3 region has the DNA TGCGCCAGCAGCCACTTATACCAGTGGGGGGCAGAAATTTGGAATGAGCAGTTCTTC. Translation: CASSHLYQWGAEIWNEQFF.

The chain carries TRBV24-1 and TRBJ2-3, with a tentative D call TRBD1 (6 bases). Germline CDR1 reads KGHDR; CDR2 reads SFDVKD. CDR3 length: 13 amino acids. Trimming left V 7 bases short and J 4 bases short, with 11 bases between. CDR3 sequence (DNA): TGTGCCACCAGCAGGGACACTTCAGATACGCAGTATTTT. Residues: CATSRDTSDTQYF.

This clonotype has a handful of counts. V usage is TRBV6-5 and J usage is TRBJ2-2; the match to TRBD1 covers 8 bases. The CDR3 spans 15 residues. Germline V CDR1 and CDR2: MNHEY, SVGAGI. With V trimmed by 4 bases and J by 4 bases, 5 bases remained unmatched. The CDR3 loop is CASSWDRFATGELFF. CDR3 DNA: TGTGCCAGCAGTTGGGACAGGTTCGCCACCGGGGAGCTGTTTTTT.

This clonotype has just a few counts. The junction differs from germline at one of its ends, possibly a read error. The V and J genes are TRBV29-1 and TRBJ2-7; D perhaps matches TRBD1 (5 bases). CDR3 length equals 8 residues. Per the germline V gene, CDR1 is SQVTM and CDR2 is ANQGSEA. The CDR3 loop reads CSVDQGDF. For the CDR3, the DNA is TGCAGCGTTGACCAGGGTGACTTC.

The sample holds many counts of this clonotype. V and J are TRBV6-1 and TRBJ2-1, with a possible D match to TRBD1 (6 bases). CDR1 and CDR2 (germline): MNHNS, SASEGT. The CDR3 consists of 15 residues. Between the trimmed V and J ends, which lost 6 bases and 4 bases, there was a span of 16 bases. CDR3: CASRLSRDTYNEQFF. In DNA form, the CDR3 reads TGTGCCAGCAGGTTAAGCCGGGACACGTACAATGAGCAGTTCTTC.

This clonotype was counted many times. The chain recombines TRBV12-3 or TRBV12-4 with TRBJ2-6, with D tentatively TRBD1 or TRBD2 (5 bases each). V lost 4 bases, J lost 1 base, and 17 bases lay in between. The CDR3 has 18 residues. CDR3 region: CASSSGPTRGSGANVLTF. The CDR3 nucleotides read TGTGCCAGCAGTTCGGGACCTACTAGGGGATCTGGGGCCAACGTCCTGACTTTC.

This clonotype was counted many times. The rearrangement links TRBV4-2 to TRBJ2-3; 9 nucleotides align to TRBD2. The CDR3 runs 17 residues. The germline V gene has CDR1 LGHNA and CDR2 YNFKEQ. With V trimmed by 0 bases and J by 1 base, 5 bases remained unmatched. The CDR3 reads CASSQERAGGGTDTQYF. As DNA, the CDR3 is TGTGCCAGCAGCCAAGAACGAGCGGGGGGCGGCACAGATACGCAGTATTTT.

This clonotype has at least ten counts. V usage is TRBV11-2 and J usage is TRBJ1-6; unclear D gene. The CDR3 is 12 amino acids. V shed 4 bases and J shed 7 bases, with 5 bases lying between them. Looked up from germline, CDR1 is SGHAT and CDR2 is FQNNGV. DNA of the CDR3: TGTGCCAGCAGCTCGCCCAATTCACCCCTCCACTTT. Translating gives CASSSPNSPLHF. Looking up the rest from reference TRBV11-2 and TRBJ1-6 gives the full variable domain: EAGVAQSPRYKIIEKRQSVAFWCNPISGHATLYWYQQILGQGPKLLIQFQNNGVVDDSQLPKDRFSAERLKGVDSTLKIQPAKLEDSAVYLCASSSPNSPLHFGNGTRLTVT.

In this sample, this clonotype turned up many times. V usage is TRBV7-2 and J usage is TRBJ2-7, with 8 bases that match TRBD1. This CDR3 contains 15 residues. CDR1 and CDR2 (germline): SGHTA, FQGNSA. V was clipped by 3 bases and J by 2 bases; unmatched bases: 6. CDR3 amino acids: CASSLDRVTTYEQYF. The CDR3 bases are TGTGCCAGCAGCTTGGACAGGGTAACAACCTACGAGCAGTACTTC.

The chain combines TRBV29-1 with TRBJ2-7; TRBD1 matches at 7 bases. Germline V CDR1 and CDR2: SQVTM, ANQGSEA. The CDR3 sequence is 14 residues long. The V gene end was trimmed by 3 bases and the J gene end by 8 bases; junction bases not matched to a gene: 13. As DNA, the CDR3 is TGCAGCGTTGAGGGACAGAACCCATCCCGACAGCAGTACTTC. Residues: CSVEGQNPSRQQYF.

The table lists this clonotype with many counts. The CDR3, as DNA: TGTGCCAGCAGTGAAGCGTGGGGAGGGCAGCCCCAGCATTTT. It is translated as CASSEAWGGQPQHF. The rearrangement uses TRBV6-1 and TRBJ1-5; D is ambiguous. CDR1 is MNHNS and CDR2 is SASEGT in the germline V gene. V was pared by 0 bases and J by 7 bases, with 10 bases between. The CDR3 consists of 14 residues.

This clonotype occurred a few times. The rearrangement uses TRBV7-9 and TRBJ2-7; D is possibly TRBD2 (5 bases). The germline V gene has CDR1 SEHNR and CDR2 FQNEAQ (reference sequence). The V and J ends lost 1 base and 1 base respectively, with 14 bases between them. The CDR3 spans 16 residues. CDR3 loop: CASSLVGGGLSYEQYF. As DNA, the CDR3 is TGTGCCAGCAGCTTAGTCGGAGGAGGCTTGTCCTACGAGCAGTACTTC.

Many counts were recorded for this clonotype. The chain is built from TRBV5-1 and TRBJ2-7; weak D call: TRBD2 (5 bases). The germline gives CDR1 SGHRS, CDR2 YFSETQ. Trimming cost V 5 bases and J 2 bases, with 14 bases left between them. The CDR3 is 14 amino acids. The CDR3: CASSAEGLPYEQYF. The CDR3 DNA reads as TGCGCCAGCAGTGCTGAGGGTTTACCCTACGAGCAGTACTTC.

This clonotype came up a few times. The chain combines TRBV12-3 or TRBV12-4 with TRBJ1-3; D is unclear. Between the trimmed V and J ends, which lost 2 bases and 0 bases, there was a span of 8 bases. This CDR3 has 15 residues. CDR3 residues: CASSLPGISGNTIYF. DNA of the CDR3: TGTGCCAGCAGTTTACCCGGAATCTCTGGAAACACCATATATTTT.